This TCR beta chain is from a study of blood T cell repertoires in COVID-19. Study as a whole: Sample material is recorded as cDNA or gDNA derived from T cells, B-cell-depleted T cells, or PBMCs.

Germline assignment: CDR1 KGHSH and CDR2 LQKENI. Trimming took 4 bases from V and 6 from J; bases not matched to a gene: 11. CDR3 length: 18 amino acids. Per the study methods: The authors estimated nucleated cell counts from reference gene primer amplification. Assay: immunoSEQ multiplex PCR; the TCRdb copy retains only in-frame clones and omits some. That table gives V, J and clone size, and the DNA gave D and trimming. This sample has some 68,000 clones, with 75% to 90% found just once. The J gene is TRBJ2-4, the V gene TRBV18, with TRBD2 matching over 14 bases. The sample was peripheral blood. The receptor's source is a man aged 45-60 years with active COVID-19. The CDR3 reads CASSRLSGLAGAGNIQYF. The CDR3 DNA follows: TGTGCCAGCTCACGCCTGTCGGGACTAGCGGGGGCCGGAAACATTCAGTACTTC.